This passage covers 26 T cell receptor beta chains from one sample sequenced in a study of blood T cell repertoires in COVID-19. Clones were read by immunoSEQ multiplex PCR, and TCRdb kept only the in-frame ones, dropping some. The top ten clones hold less than 20% of a sample with around 150,000 clones, about 80% of them seen once. Sequencing was done on a sample of peripheral blood. These receptor sequences come from a woman at least 80 years old with acute or convalescent COVID-19.

This rearrangement joins TRBV7-2 to TRBJ1-5; D gene ambiguous. CDR3 length equals 12 residues. V dropped 5 bases and J dropped 6 bases, with 8 bases sitting between them. The germline V gene has CDR1 SGHTA and CDR2 FQGNSA. The CDR3 is CASSPSSQPQHF. CDR3 nucleotide sequence: TGTGCCAGCAGCCCAAGCTCTCAGCCCCAGCATTTT. Full variable domain (remainder filled in from reference TRBV7-2 and TRBJ1-5): GAGVSQSPSNKVTEKGKDVELRCDPISGHTALYWYRQSLGQGLEFLIYFQGNSAPDKSGLPSDRFSAERTGGSVSTLTIQRTQQEDSAVYLCASSPSSQPQHFGDGTRLSIL.

The chain couples TRBV6-5 to TRBJ1-5, with TRBD1 as a possible D gene (6 bases). CDR1 is MNHEY, CDR2 SVGAGI, per germline. The germline V and J ends were trimmed by 8 bases and 7 bases, with 18 bases remaining between them. This CDR3 is built from 14 residues. The CDR3 is CASGAGGARQPQHF. The DNA of the CDR3 is TGTGCCAGCGGGGCTGGGGGGGCAAGACAGCCCCAGCATTTT.

A word on this clone: At one boundary the junction diverges from the germline segment, which might be a read error. This chain connects TRBV28 to TRBJ2-3; D is possibly TRBD1 (6 bases). The CDR3 covers 15 residues. Germline V gene sequence: CDR1 MDHEN, CDR2 SYDVKM. The CDR3 reads CAGSTGISGTDTQYF. The CDR3 coding sequence is TGTGCCGGCAGTACAGGGATCTCTGGCACAGATACGCAGTATTTT.

V usage is TRBV6-1 and J usage is TRBJ1-5; D possibly corresponds to TRBD1 (6 bases). V was cut by 1 base and J by 4 bases, with 11 bases left in between. CDR1 is MNHNS and CDR2 is SASEGT in the germline V gene. The CDR3 is 15 amino acids. CDR3 in amino acids: CASSEVWDTNQPQHF. DNA of the CDR3: TGTGCCAGCAGTGAAGTTTGGGACACGAATCAGCCCCAGCATTTT.

This clone appeared a single time. J is TRBJ1-2 and V is TRBV11-2; D gene unclear. CDR1 and CDR2 (germline): SGHAT, FQNNGV. Trimming pared 4 bases from V and 4 bases from J, leaving 7 bases between. The CDR3 consists of 12 residues. The CDR3 DNA reads as TGTGCCAGCAGCTCACGGTCCTATGGCTACACCTTC. It yields the protein CASSSRSYGYTF.

The chain combines TRBV5-1 with TRBJ1-1; D gene uncertain. The CDR3 is 14 amino acids. The V gene lost 0 bases and the J gene lost 5 bases, with 11 bases spanning the gap. Germline CDR1 SGHRS, CDR2 YFSETQ. Written as DNA, the CDR3 is TGCGCCAGCAGCTTGGTGCCAGGAGGGACTGAAGCTTTCTTT. Its protein is CASSLVPGGTEAFF.

The rearrangement links TRBV27 to TRBJ2-5; 7 bases match TRBD1. The CDR3 runs 15 residues. Germline CDR1 and CDR2: MNHEY and SMNVEV (reference sequence). The V and J ends lost 5 bases and 1 base, in that order; junction bases with no gene match: 7. The CDR3 nucleotides read TGTGCCAGCAGTCTGCTGGGGGACAGCCAAGAGACCCAGTACTTC. This sequence encodes CASSLLGDSQETQYF.

The rearrangement joins TRBV15 to TRBJ1-5; weak D call: TRBD1 (5 bases). The length of the CDR3 is 16 residues. Germline CDR1 and CDR2: LNHNV and YYDKDF (reference sequence). V dropped 0 bases and J dropped 4 bases, with 13 bases sitting between them. CDR3 nucleotide sequence: TGTGCCACCAGCAGAGAGGGGGGACGGCGGAATCAGCCCCAGCATTTT. Its protein product is CATSREGGRRNQPQHF.

The chain links TRBV6-5 to TRBJ2-7; 7 bases map to TRBD2. J was trimmed by 3 bases and V by 2 bases; bases with no gene match: 7. Germline CDR1 is MNHEY and CDR2 is SVGAGI. There are 15 residues in the CDR3. The CDR3 DNA reads as TGTGCCAGCAGTTACGGAGGACTAGTCAACTACGAGCAGTACTTC. This codes for CASSYGGLVNYEQYF.

This rearrangement joins TRBV20-1 to TRBJ2-3; D gene uncertain. This CDR3 contains 11 residues. Trimming cost V 4 bases and J 6 bases, with 8 bases left between them. Germline CDR1 DFQATT, CDR2 SNEGSKA (reference sequence). Here the CDR3 reads CSAMARDTQYF. CDR3 DNA sequence: TGCAGTGCTATGGCGAGGGATACGCAGTATTTT.

The genes are TRBV18 and TRBJ2-7, with 7 bases that match TRBD1. The CDR3 is 15 amino acids. Germline values: CDR1 KGHSH, CDR2 LQKENI. V lost 3 bases, J lost 7 bases, and 12 bases stayed unmatched. CDR3 DNA sequence: TGTGCCAGCTCACCCCGCCAGGGGGAGTCTGGGGAGCAGTACTTC. Translated: CASSPRQGESGEQYF.

The gene calls are TRBV5-4 and TRBJ2-3, with 7 bases identical to TRBD2. Trimming cost V 1 base and J 6 bases; bases outside gene matches: 8. CDR3 length: 15 residues. From germline, CDR1 is SGHNT and CDR2 YYREEE (reference sequence). CDR3 region: CASSLNSGGWDTQYF. The DNA for the CDR3 is TGTGCCAGCAGCTTGAACTCCGGGGGGTGGGATACGCAGTATTTT. The full variable domain, in which reference TRBV5-4 and TRBJ2-3 provide the parts outside the CDR3, is ETGVTQSPTHLIKTRGQQVTLRCSSQSGHNTVSWYQQALGQGPQFIFQYYREEENGRGNFPPRFSGLQFPNYSSELNVNALELDDSALYLCASSLNSGGWDTQYFGPGTRLTVL.

The chain couples TRBV3-1 (or the pseudogene TRBV3-2) to TRBJ2-2; D perhaps matches TRBD1 (6 bases). The CDR3 totals 14 residues. V was pared by 4 bases and J by 4 bases, with 10 bases between. In germline, CDR1 is LGHDT, CDR2 YNNKEL (reference sequence). This CDR3 is CASSPTGSTGELFF. The CDR3, as DNA: TGTGCCAGCAGCCCGACAGGCAGCACCGGGGAGCTGTTTTTT.

The chain uses TRBV5-4 and TRBJ1-2, with 7 positions matching TRBD1. Germline trimming cut 4 bases from V and 2 bases from J; bases unmatched to any gene: 5. The CDR3 is 14 amino acids. CDR1 and CDR2 (germline): SGHNT, YYREEE (reference sequence). CDR3 residues: CASSRSTGNYGYTF. CDR3 DNA: TGTGCCAGCAGCCGCTCGACAGGGAACTATGGCTACACCTTC.

V gene TRBV18 combines with J gene TRBJ2-2; maybe TRBD2 (5 bases). The CDR3 runs 15 residues. CDR1 and CDR2 (germline): KGHSH, LQKENI. V was clipped by 0 bases and J by 3 bases, with 8 bases between them. In nucleotides, the CDR3 is TGTGCCAGCTCACCACCCGAGGGTTACACCGGGGAGCTGTTTTTT. It codes for CASSPPEGYTGELFF.

The J gene is TRBJ1-5, the V gene TRBV5-5; D not certain. The CDR3 is made up of 13 amino acids. V dropped 4 bases and J dropped 1 base, with 6 bases sitting between them. The germline gives CDR1 SGHKS, CDR2 YYEKEE (reference sequence). Here the CDR3 DNA reads TGTGCCAGCAGCCCTACCAGCAATCAGCCCCAGCATTTT. The encoded protein is CASSPTSNQPQHF.

Only a few counts were recorded for this clone. The chain has TRBV9 and TRBJ1-5, with a weak D call TRBD1 (6 bases). The CDR3 extends over 13 amino acids. With 4 bases removed from V and 3 bases from J, the gap between germline ends came to 8 bases. Germline loops: CDR1 SGDLS, CDR2 YYNGEE. In DNA, the CDR3 is TGTGCCAGCAGCCAGGGGACCAATCAGCCCCAGCATTTT. Protein product: CASSQGTNQPQHF.

The rearrangement joins TRBV2 to TRBJ1-3; D might be TRBD1 (6 bases). V shed 5 bases and J shed 3 bases, with 14 bases lying between them. This CDR3 is 15 amino acids long. In germline, CDR1 is SNHLY, CDR2 FYNNEI. The DNA of the CDR3 is TGTGCCAGCAGTCCCACAGGGAGGGGTGGAAACACCATATATTTT. Amino acid sequence: CASSPTGRGGNTIYF.

The chain's CDR3 is CASSSGLAGVGGELFF. Written as DNA, the CDR3 is TGTGCCAGCAGCTCAGGACTAGCGGGGGTTGGCGGGGAGCTGTTTTTT. The chain recombines TRBV9 with TRBJ2-2; TRBD2 agrees at 13 bases. The CDR3 totals 16 residues. Germline CDR1 SGDLS, CDR2 YYNGEE. The junction had 7 bases not matched to a gene; V was cut back by 4 bases and J by 7 bases.

V and J are TRBV5-6 and TRBJ2-1; 13 bases align to TRBD2. In germline, CDR1 is SGHDT, CDR2 YYEEEE. This CDR3 comprises 17 residues. The junction had 13 bases not matched to a gene; V was cut back by 0 bases and J by 13 bases. The CDR3 region has the DNA TGTGCCAGCAGCTTGGGAGAGCTGAGACTAGCGGGAGGCGGACAGTTCTTC. Residues: CASSLGELRLAGGGQFF. The full variable domain, in which reference TRBV5-6 and TRBJ2-1 provide the parts outside the CDR3, is DAGVTQSPTHLIKTRGQQVTLRCSPKSGHDTVSWYQQALGQGPQFIFQYYEEEERQRGNFPDRFSGHQFPNYSSELNVNALLLGDSALYLCASSLGELRLAGGGQFFGPGTRLTVL.

The rearrangement links TRBV5-8 to TRBJ2-6; no reliable D call. The germline V gene encodes CDR1 SGHTS and CDR2 YDEGEE. V dropped 2 bases and J dropped 0 bases, with 9 bases sitting between them. There are 16 residues in the CDR3. CDR3 region: CASSFRSSSGANVLTF. Written as DNA, the CDR3 is TGTGCCAGCAGCTTTCGTAGTTCCTCTGGGGCCAACGTCCTGACTTTC.

The rearrangement uses TRBV24-1 and TRBJ2-1; 7 nucleotides line up with TRBD1. The CDR3 runs to 16 residues. Germline V lookup: CDR1 KGHDR, CDR2 SFDVKD. With 5 bases clipped from V and 2 bases from J, the junction kept 8 bases outside the gene matches. CDR3 in amino acids: CATSGTDREPYNEQFF. In nucleotides, the CDR3 is TGTGCCACCAGTGGAACCGACAGGGAACCCTACAATGAGCAGTTCTTC.

This chain connects TRBV7-9 to TRBJ2-2; 12 nucleotides line up with TRBD2. Germline-derived CDR1 and CDR2 are SEHNR and FQNEAQ (reference sequence). The junction had 3 bases not matched to a gene; V was cut back by 5 bases and J by 5 bases. The CDR3 sequence is 15 residues long. The CDR3 here is CASSPTSGGTGELFF. CDR3 bases: TGTGCCAGCAGCCCTACTAGCGGGGGGACCGGGGAGCTGTTTTTT.

This chain joins TRBV2 and TRBJ2-7; 9 nucleotides agree with TRBD1. Looked up from germline, CDR1 is SNHLY and CDR2 is FYNNEI. The CDR3 is 14 residues long. V gave up 7 bases and J gave up 5 bases; unmatched junction bases: 9. The DNA for the CDR3 is TGTGCCAGCACCAAAGAACAGGGGGCTCACGAGCAGTACTTC. It specifies CASTKEQGAHEQYF.

This clone was found once. The chain uses TRBV19 and TRBJ2-2; D unclear. V was pared by 3 bases and J by 1 base, with 6 bases between. Germline V gives CDR1 LNHDA, CDR2 SQIVND (reference sequence). The CDR3 totals 14 residues. The CDR3 is CASSIRGNTGELFF. In DNA form, the CDR3 reads TGTGCCAGTAGTATCAGAGGGAACACCGGGGAGCTGTTTTTT.

The genes are TRBV10-3 and TRBJ2-5; TRBD2 matches 10 bases. J was trimmed by 3 bases and V by 7 bases; bases with no gene match: 5. The CDR3 sequence is 14 residues long. Germline V gives CDR1 ENHRY, CDR2 SYGVKD. The CDR3 DNA reads TGTGCCATCAAAGCGGGGGGGAACAAAGAGACCCAGTACTTC. Protein: CAIKAGGNKETQYF.